This T cell receptor beta chain was recovered during a study of OX40 agonist ivuxolimab in advanced cancers. Turning to the study itself: Ivuxolimab, an antibody acting as an agonist of OX40 (CD134), was used to treat patients. Study results and caveats: There were also nonresponders showing low normalized T-cell clonal expansion.

Comments on this clone: What it binds is unknown.

If patients had autoimmune disease history or systemic immunosuppression, they were excluded. Some clones are missing from TCRdb's copy, which holds only in-frame ones; the method was immunoSEQ multiplex PCR. The data hold about 47,000 clones, with approximately 80% observed a single time. Trimming shortened V by 5 bases and J by 4 bases, and 11 bases separated the two germline ends. This CDR3 has 13 amino acids. The germline V gene encodes CDR1 LNHNV and CDR2 YYDKDF (reference sequence). Sequences were derived from CD4+ or CD8+ T cells sorted from blood, sampled in a trial of the OX40 agonist ivuxolimab. The source is an adult with an advanced solid tumor such as melanoma, head and neck, liver or kidney cancer. The V gene is TRBV15, the J gene TRBJ1-2; no clear D gene. In nucleotides, the CDR3 is TGTGCCACCAGCGAGAGCGGGGTCTATGGCTACACCTTC. This sequence encodes CATSESGVYGYTF.